This entry concerns a single T cell receptor (beta chain). With 0 bases clipped from V and 5 bases from J, the junction kept 8 bases outside the gene matches. The CDR3 runs 16 residues. Germline V CDR1 and CDR2: SGDLS, YYNGEE. The data were obtained in a study of blood T cell repertoires in COVID-19. Data came from immunoSEQ multiplex PCR; TCRdb stores just in-frame clones and leaves some out. The sample comprises about 150,000 clones, over 80% of which are singletons, and around 6.1% rests with the top ten. The chain carries TRBV9 and TRBJ2-5, with 9 bases that match TRBD2. The source material was peripheral blood. This TCR derives from a man of 80 years or more with acute or convalescent COVID-19. CDR3: CASSVGLAGDLETQYF. The DNA for the CDR3 is TGTGCCAGCAGCGTAGGGTTAGCGGGAGATCTGGAGACCCAGTACTTC.